What follows is one T cell receptor beta chain and its context. This sample was taken from a study of blood T cell repertoires in COVID-19. About the study: Both acute and convalescent COVID-19 samples were obtained from the United States, Italy and Spain. T cells, B-cell-depleted T cells, or PBMCs supplied cDNA or gDNA.

Germline lookup yields CDR1 MGHRA and CDR2 YSYEKL. J gave up 6 bases and V 1 base, and 17 bases lay outside the gene matches. CDR3 length equals 20 residues. Only in-frame clones appear in the TCRdb table, and some are missing; sequencing was by immunoSEQ multiplex PCR. The profile shows around 140,000 clones, under 90% of them singletons. The sequenced sample consisted of peripheral blood. The rearrangement joins TRBV4-1 to TRBJ2-7; 14 bases map to TRBD2. The receptor comes from a human donor in a cohort sampled during active COVID-19. For the CDR3, the DNA is TGCGCCAGCAGCCAAGTGGGCTACGGACTAGCGGGAGGTCTTTCGCTCGAGCAGTACTTC. Translated, it gives CASSQVGYGLAGGLSLEQYF.